This TCR beta chain was identified in a study of OX40 agonist ivuxolimab in advanced cancers. In the study overall: The group had a mean age of approximately 60 years, ranged from about 20 to 79, and was 75% to 85% male.

This CDR3 contains 12 residues. The V gene lost 7 bases and the J gene lost 15 bases, with 19 bases spanning the gap. Looked up from germline, CDR1 is MNHEY and CDR2 is SVGAGI. Generated by immunoSEQ multiplex PCR, the TCRdb table keeps only in-frame clones and is missing some. The repertoire includes around 54,000 clones, 94% of them detected once, and 10% to 15% sits in the top ten. On this clone: Its antigen is still unknown.

Study conclusions and caveats: Doses of 0.1 to 3.0 mg/kg were accompanied by clonal expansion of CD4+ and CD8+ blood T cells by week 6. Compared with others, partial responders at 0.1-3.0 mg/kg displayed clonal expansion among the lowest.

The rearrangement uses TRBV6-5 and TRBJ2-1, with a possible D match to TRBD1 (6 bases). Here the sequenced sample was CD4+ or CD8+ T cells sorted from blood, taken in a trial of the OX40 agonist ivuxolimab. The TCR comes from an adult with an advanced solid tumor such as melanoma, head and neck, liver or kidney cancer. CDR3 sequence: CASTARDRILFF. The DNA of the CDR3 is TGTGCCAGCACCGCTAGAGACAGGATTCTGTTCTTC.